Many counts were recorded for the clone carrying this T cell receptor beta chain. The antigen remains unidentified. These data come from a study of T cells in Graves' hyperthyroidism and ophthalmopathy. General study results and limits: Median prediction lead before ophthalmopathy onset was 6.5 months with the model.

The CDR3 extends over 14 amino acids. Germline CDR1 SNHLY, CDR2 FYNNEI. Deletions cut 6 bases from V and 5 bases from J, with 14 bases between. Reasons for excluding patients were uncontrolled infection, other autoimmune disease, pregnancy or lactation. Clinical symptoms, serum thyroxine and TRAb, thyroid ultrasound and orbital computed tomography together formed the diagnostic basis. TCR beta CDR3 regions were amplified from RNA transcripts. An initial round of RT-PCR targeting the TCR CDR3 relied on the HTBI primer set. MiXCR was run by TCRdb on the multiplex PCR reads, yielding one entry per CDR3 protein. The table lists a few hundred thousand distinct CDR3 sequences, around 15% of them singletons.

V usage is TRBV2 and J usage is TRBJ1-5, with unresolved D. This sequence was found in a woman aged 18-30 years with Graves' hyperthyroidism. The source material was blood. The CDR3 loop is CASSGDGLDQPQHF. The CDR3 region has the DNA TGTGCCAGCAGCGGAGACGGACTGGATCAGCCCCAGCATTTT. Looking up the rest from reference TRBV2 and TRBJ1-5 gives the full variable domain: EPEVTQTPSHQVTQMGQEVILRCVPISNHLYFYWYRQILGQKVEFLVSFYNNEISEKSEIFDDQFSVERPDGSNFTLKIRSTKLEDSAMYFCASSGDGLDQPQHFGDGTRLSIL.